Given below is one T cell receptor (beta chain) in context. The same CDR3 also results from other DNA sequences found in this sample. The germline V gene has CDR1 SEHNR and CDR2 FQNEAQ (reference sequence). With V trimmed by 5 bases and J by 1 base, 4 bases remained unmatched. The CDR3 spans 14 residues. Original processing notes: Amplification of reference gene primers provided the estimated nucleated cell counts. Clones were read by immunoSEQ multiplex PCR, and TCRdb kept only the in-frame ones, dropping some. Clone size and the V and J calls come from that table; the DNA yielded D and trimming. This sample has roughly 200,000 clones, with around 82% found just once. Adults between roughly 18 and 95 years of age took part from more than 20 US areas. Categorization into cohorts depended on clinical history that participants reported. These data come from a study of blood T cell repertoires in COVID-19. At the level of the study: T cells, B-cell-depleted T cells, or PBMCs supplied cDNA or gDNA.

Sequencing was carried out using PBMCs or T cells enriched from blood (not recorded which). The receptor was derived from a woman between 55 and 75 years old with acute COVID-19. This chain links TRBV7-9 with TRBJ1-1; 7 bases agree with TRBD1. CDR3 sequence reads: CASSLGQANTEAFF. The CDR3 DNA reads TGTGCCAGCAGCCTTGGACAGGCGAACACTGAAGCTTTCTTT.